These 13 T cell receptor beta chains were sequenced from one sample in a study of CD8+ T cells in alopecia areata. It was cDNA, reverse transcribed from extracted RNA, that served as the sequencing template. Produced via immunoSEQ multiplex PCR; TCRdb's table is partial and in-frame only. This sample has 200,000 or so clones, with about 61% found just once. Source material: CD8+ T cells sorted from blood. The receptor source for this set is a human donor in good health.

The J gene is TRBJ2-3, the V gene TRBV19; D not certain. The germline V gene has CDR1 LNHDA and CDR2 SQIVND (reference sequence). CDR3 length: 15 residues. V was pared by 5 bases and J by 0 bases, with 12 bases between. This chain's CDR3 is CASSSRTTSTDTQYF. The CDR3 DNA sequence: TGTGCCAGTAGTTCGAGGACCACTAGCACAGATACGCAGTATTTT.

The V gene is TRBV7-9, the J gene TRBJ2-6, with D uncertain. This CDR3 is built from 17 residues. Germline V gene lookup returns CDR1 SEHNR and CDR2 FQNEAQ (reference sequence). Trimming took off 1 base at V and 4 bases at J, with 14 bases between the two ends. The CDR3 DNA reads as TGTGCCAGCAGCTTAGTGTCCCCTGGGGTGGGGGCCAACGTCCTGACTTTC. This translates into CASSLVSPGVGANVLTF.

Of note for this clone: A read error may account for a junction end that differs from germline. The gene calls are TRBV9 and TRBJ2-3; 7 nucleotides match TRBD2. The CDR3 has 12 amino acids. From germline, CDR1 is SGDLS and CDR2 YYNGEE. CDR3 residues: CASSVPGGSQAF. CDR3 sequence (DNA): TGTGCCAGCAGCGTACCCGGGGGGTCCCAGGCTTTT.

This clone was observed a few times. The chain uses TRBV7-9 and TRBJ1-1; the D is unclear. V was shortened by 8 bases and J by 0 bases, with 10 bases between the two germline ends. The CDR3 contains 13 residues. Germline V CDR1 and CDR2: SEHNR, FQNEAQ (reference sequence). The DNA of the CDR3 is TGTGCCAGCCAACAGTCTCTGAACACTGAAGCTTTCTTT. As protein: CASQQSLNTEAFF.

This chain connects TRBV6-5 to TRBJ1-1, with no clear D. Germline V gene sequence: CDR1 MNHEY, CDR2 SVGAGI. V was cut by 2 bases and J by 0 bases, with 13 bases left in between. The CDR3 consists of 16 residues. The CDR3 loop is CASSYRAGRVNTEAFF. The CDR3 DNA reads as TGTGCCAGCAGTTACAGGGCGGGCCGCGTGAACACTGAAGCTTTCTTT.

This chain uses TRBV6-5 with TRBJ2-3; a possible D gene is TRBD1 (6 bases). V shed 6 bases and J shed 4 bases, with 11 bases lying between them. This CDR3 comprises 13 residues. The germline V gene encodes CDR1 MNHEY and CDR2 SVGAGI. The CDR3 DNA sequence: TGTGCCAGCAGGGGGCAGGGGCCAGATACGCAGTATTTT. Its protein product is CASRGQGPDTQYF.

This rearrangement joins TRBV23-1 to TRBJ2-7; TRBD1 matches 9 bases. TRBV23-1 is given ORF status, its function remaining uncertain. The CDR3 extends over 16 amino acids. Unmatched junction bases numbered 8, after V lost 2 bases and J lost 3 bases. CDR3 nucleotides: TGCGCCAGCAGTCAACTCCGACAGGGGGTGAACTACGAGCAGTACTTC. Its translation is CASSQLRQGVNYEQYF.

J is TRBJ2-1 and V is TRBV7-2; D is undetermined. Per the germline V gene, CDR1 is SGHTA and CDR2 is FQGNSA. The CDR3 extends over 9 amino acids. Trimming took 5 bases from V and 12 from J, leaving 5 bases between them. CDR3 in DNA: TGTGCCAGCAGCGGATTGCAGTTCTTC. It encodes CASSGLQFF.

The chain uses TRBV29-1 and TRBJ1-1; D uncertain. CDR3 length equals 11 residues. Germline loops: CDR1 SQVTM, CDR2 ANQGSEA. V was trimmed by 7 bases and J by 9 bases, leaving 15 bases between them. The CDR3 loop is CSAQDPPKAFF. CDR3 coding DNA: TGCAGCGCTCAGGACCCCCCCAAAGCTTTCTTT.

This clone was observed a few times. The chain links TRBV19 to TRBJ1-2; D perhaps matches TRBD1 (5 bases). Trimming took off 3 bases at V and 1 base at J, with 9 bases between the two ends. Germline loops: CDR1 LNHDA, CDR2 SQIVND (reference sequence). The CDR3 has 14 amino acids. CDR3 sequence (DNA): TGTGCCAGTAGTATTATGGGGCTTAACTATGGCTACACCTTC. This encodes CASSIMGLNYGYTF.

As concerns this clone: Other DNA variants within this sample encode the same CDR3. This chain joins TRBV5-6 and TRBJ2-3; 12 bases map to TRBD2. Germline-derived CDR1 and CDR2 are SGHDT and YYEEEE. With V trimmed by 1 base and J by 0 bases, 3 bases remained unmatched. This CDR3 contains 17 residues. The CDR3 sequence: CASSLSSGGASTDTQYF. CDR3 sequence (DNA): TGTGCCAGCAGCTTGTCTAGCGGGGGGGCTAGCACAGATACGCAGTATTTT.

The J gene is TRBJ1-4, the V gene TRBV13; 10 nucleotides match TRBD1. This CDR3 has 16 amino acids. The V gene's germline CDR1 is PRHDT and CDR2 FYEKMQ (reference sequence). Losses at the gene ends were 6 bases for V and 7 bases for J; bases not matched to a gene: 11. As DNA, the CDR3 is TGTGCCAGCAGGCGCCGGGACAGGGGTTTGAGTGAAAAACTGTTTTTT. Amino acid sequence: CASRRRDRGLSEKLFF.

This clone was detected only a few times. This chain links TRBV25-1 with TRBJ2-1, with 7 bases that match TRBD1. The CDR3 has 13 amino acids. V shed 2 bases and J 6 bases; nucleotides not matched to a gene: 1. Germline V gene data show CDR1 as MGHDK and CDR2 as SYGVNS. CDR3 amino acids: CASSEDRVNEQFF. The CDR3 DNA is TGTGCCAGCAGTGAAGACAGGGTCAATGAGCAGTTCTTC.